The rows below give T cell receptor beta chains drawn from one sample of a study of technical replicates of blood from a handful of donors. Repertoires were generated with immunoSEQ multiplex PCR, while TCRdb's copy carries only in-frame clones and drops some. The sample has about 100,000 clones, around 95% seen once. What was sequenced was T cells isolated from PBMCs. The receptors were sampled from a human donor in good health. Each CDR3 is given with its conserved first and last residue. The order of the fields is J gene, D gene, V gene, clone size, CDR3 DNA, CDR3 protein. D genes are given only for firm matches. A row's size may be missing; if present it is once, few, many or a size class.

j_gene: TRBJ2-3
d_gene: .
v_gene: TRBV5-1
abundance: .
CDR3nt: TGCGCCAGCAGCTTAAATAGCGGCGCTAGCACAGATACGCAGTATTTT
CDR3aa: CASSLNSGASTDTQYF

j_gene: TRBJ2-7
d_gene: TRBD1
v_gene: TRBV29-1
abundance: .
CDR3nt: TGCAGCGTTGGGACAGGGAACTCCTACGAGCAGTACTTC
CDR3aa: CSVGTGNSYEQYF

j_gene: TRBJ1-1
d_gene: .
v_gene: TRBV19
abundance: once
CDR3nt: TGTGCCAGTAGGGACCCCAAAGGGGGGGATAATGAAGCTTTCTTT
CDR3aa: CASRDPKGGDNEAFF

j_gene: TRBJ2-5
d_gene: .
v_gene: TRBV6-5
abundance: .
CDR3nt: TGTGCCAGCAGTTACGGAGTAGCGGAAACCCAAGAGACCCAGTACTTC
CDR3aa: CASSYGVAETQETQYF

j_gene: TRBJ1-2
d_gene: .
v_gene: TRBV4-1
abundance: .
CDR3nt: TGCGCCAGCAGCCAAGAGCCCGAACTTAACTATGGCTACACCTTC
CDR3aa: CASSQEPELNYGYTF

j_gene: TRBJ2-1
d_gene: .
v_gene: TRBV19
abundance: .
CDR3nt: TGTGCCAGTAGTAGTGGAGGGCCTTGGGACAATGAGCAGTTCTTC
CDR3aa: CASSSGGPWDNEQFF

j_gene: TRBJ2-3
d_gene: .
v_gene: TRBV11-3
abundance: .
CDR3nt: TGTGCCAGCAGCCCCGGGGCGGGGCCCACAGATACGCAGTATTTT
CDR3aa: CASSPGAGPTDTQYF

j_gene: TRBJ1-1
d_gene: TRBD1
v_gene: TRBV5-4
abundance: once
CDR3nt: TGTGCCAGCAGCTTGGTAAGGACAGGGGCCCCGAACACTGAAGCTTTCTTT
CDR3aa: CASSLVRTGAPNTEAFF

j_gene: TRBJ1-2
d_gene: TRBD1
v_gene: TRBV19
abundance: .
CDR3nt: TGTGCCAGTAGTAGCCCGGGACAGCAAATTAACTATGGCTACACCTTC
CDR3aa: CASSSPGQQINYGYTF

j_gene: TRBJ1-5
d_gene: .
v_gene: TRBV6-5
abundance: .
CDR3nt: TGTGCCAGCAGATACCGGGACGGGAGTAATCAGCCCCAGCATTTT
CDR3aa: CASRYRDGSNQPQHF

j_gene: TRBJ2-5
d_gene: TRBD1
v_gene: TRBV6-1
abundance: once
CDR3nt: TGTGCCAGCAGTTCGGACAGGGTAGAGACCCAGTACTTC
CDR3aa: CASSSDRVETQYF

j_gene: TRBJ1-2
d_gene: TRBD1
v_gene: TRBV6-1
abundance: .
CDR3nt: TGTGCCAGCAGGCCCCGGGACAGGGGCTATGGCTACACCTTC
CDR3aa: CASRPRDRGYGYTF

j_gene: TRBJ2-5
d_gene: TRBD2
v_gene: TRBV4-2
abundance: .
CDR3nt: TGTGCCAGCAGCCGCTCCGGTAGCGGGGGGCAAGAGACCCAGTACTTC
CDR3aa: CASSRSGSGGQETQYF

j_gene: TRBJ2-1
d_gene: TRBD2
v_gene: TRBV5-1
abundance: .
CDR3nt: TGCGCCAGCAGTTGGGGGTCCGGGAGGATGAACGATGAGCAGTTCTTC
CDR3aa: CASSWGSGRMNDEQFF

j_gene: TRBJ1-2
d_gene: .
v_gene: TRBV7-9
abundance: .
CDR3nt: TGTGCCAGCAGCCTCCTCTCGGGGGTAAACTATGGCTACACCTTC
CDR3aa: CASSLLSGVNYGYTF

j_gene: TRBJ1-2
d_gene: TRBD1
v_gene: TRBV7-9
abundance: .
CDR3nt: TGTGCCAGCAGCTTCCTGACAGGGGTACGTGGCTACACCTTC
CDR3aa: CASSFLTGVRGYTF

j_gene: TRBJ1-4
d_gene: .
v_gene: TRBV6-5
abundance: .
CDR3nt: TGTGCCACCCAGGCTCAGGGGTTGAATGAAAAACTGTTTTTT
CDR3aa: CATQAQGLNEKLFF

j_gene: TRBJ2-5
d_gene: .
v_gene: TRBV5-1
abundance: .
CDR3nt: TGCGCCAGCAGCCCCGCGTCTAGCTACGAGACCCAGTACTTC
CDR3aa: CASSPASSYETQYF

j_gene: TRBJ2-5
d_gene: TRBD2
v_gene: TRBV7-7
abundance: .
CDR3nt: TGTGCCAGCGCCCGGACTAGCGGGAGTGAGACCCAGTACTTC
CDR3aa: CASARTSGSETQYF

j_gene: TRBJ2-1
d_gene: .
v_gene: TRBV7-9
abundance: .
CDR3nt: TGTGCCAGCAGCTTAGGTGGCAGGGGATTGGGCGAAGAGCAGTTCTTC
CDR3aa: CASSLGGRGLGEEQFF

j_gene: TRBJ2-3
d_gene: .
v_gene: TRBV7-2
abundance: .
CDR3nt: TGTGCCAGCAAACCCGAGAGGTATTTT
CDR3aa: CASKPERYF

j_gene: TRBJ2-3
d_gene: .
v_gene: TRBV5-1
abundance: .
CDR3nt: TGCGCCAGCAGCCCCCCGGTGAGCACAGATACGCAGTATTTT
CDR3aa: CASSPPVSTDTQYF

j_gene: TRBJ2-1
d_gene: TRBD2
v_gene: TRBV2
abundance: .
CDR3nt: TGTGCCAGCAGTGAAGGGTCTAGCGGACCGATTAGCTCCTACAATGAGCAGTTCTTC
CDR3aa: CASSEGSSGPISSYNEQFF

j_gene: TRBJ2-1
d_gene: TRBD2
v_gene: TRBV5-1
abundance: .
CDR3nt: TGCGCCAGCAGCCTGGGACTAGCGGGGGCCTTCTCCTACAATGAGCAGTTCTTC
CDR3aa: CASSLGLAGAFSYNEQFF

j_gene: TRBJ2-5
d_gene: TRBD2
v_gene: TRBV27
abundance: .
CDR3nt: TGTGCCAGCAGTAAACCACTAGCGGGAGTGGAGACCCAGTACTTC
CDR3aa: CASSKPLAGVETQYF

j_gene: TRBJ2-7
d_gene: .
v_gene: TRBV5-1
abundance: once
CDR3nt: TGCGCCAGCAGCTTAAGAGGGCAGATAGATTCTCTCTCCGAGCAGTACTTC
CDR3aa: CASSLRGQIDSLSEQYF

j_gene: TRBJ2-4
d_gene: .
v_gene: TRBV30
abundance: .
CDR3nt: TGTGCCTGGAGTCCAAATCTCCGCGGCATTCAGTACTTC
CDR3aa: CAWSPNLRGIQYF

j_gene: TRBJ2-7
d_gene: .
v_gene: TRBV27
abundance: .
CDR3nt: TGTGCCAGCAGTAGCGGGTGGGCGGAGGCCTACGAGCAGTACTTC
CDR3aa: CASSSGWAEAYEQYF

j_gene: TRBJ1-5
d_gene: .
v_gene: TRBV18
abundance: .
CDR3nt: TGTGCCAGCTCATCTTTCACTCGGCAGCCCCAGCATTTT
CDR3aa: CASSSFTRQPQHF